A selection of T cell receptor beta chains follows, all from one sample in a study of cytomegalovirus exposure and HLA in healthy donors. TCRdb keeps only in-frame clones here, not all; method: immunoSEQ multiplex PCR. The table lists about 130,000 clones, 80% to 90% of them singletons. The sample was PBMCs. All receptors derive from a woman in her late teens or twenties in good health and CMV-seronegative. Each CDR3 is given with its conserved first and last residue. Each record gives: J gene, clone size, V gene, D gene, CDR3 protein, CDR3 DNA. A D gene is named only where the DNA matches it firmly. Expanded clones are given a class, and other clones once, few, many or no size at all.

TRBJ2-3 NA TRBV10-3 NA CAIRPGMTDTQYF TGTGCCATCCGCCCAGGGATGACAGATACGCAGTATTTT
TRBJ2-5 NA TRBV7-6 NA CASSLGAGGTQETQYF TGTGCCAGCAGCTTAGGGGCAGGGGGGACCCAAGAGACCCAGTACTTC
TRBJ2-7 NA TRBV11-2 NA CASSFGGYEQYF TGTGCCAGCAGCTTTGGGGGGTACGAGCAGTACTTC
TRBJ1-5 NA TRBV2 NA CASSGWGPGQPQHF TGTGCCAGCAGTGGGTGGGGGCCCGGCCAGCCCCAGCATTTT
TRBJ2-5 NA TRBV10-2 TRBD1 CASSAPGQSRETQYF TGCGCCAGCAGTGCGCCGGGACAGAGTAGGGAGACCCAGTACTTC
TRBJ2-5 NA TRBV7-6 TRBD2 CASSPREGETQYF TGTGCCAGCAGTCCGAGGGAGGGCGAGACCCAGTACTTC
TRBJ2-5 few TRBV19 NA CASKSRETQYF TGTGCCAGCAAGTCGAGGGAGACCCAGTACTTC
TRBJ1-2 NA TRBV18 NA CASSPDSSNYGYTF TGTGCCAGCTCACCAGACAGTTCTAACTATGGCTACACCTTC
TRBJ2-2 NA TRBV5-1 TRBD1 CASRPGQGFSGELFF TGCGCCAGCAGACCGGGACAGGGTTTTTCCGGGGAGCTGTTTTTT
TRBJ2-1 NA TRBV4-1 TRBD1 CASAQGARVNEQFF TGCGCCAGCGCACAGGGGGCGCGAGTGAATGAGCAGTTCTTC
TRBJ1-6 NA TRBV5-1 NA CASSLETGVYNSPLHF TGCGCCAGCAGCTTGGAAACGGGGGTCTATAATTCACCCCTCCACTTT
TRBJ1-3 NA TRBV10-3 NA CAISEPPRGNTIYF TGTGCCATCAGTGAGCCCCCCCGTGGAAACACCATATATTTT
TRBJ1-4 NA TRBV19 NA CASSISGGLGELFF TGTGCCAGTAGTATAAGCGGGGGACTCGGGGAACTGTTTTTT
TRBJ1-3 NA TRBV6-5 NA CASRGHGGSGNTIYF TGTGCCAGCAGGGGACACGGAGGCTCTGGAAACACCATATATTTT
TRBJ2-1 few TRBV6-5 TRBD2 CASRTTSGGVNEQFF TGTGCCAGCAGAACCACTAGCGGGGGGGTTAATGAGCAGTTCTTC
TRBJ2-3 NA TRBV20-1 NA CSAVLRDTQYF TGCAGTGCTGTACTCCGCGATACGCAGTATTTT
TRBJ1-2 NA TRBV11-2 TRBD1 CASSSSRTGGNGYTF TGTGCCAGCAGCTCGAGCAGGACAGGGGGGAATGGCTACACCTTC
TRBJ2-3 NA TRBV4-1 NA CASSQGGENTDTQYF TGCGCCAGCAGCCAAGGCGGGGAAAACACAGATACGCAGTATTTT
TRBJ2-2 NA TRBV5-1 NA CASSRQTGPGELFF TGCGCCAGCAGCCGTCAGACAGGCCCCGGGGAGCTGTTTTTT
TRBJ1-1 NA TRBV4-2 NA CASSQPGGFSEAFF TGTGCCAGCAGCCAACCGGGGGGCTTCTCTGAAGCTTTCTTT
TRBJ2-1 NA TRBV19 NA CASSQSSGGPTGEQFF TGTGCCAGTAGTCAATCATCCGGGGGACCAACTGGGGAGCAGTTCTTC
TRBJ2-3 NA TRBV6-5 TRBD2 CASSFRGGDTQYF TGTGCCAGCAGTTTCCGCGGGGGAGATACGCAGTATTTT
TRBJ1-4 NA TRBV5-1 NA CASSLGAMIYRTHEKLFF TGCGCCAGCAGCCTTGGGGCAATGATCTACCGAACCCATGAAAAACTGTTTTTT
TRBJ1-1 NA TRBV9 NA CASRGGVETEAFF TGTGCCAGCAGAGGAGGGGTCGAGACTGAAGCTTTCTTT
TRBJ2-3 NA TRBV9 TRBD2 CASSVVAGGPTDTQYF TGTGCCAGCAGCGTAGTGGCGGGGGGGCCAACAGATACGCAGTATTTT
TRBJ1-1 NA TRBV7-9 TRBD1 CASSFGQGDTEAFF TGTGCCAGCAGCTTCGGACAGGGTGACACTGAAGCTTTCTTT
TRBJ1-2 NA TRBV5-1 TRBD1 CASSQEQGFGYTF TGCGCCAGCAGCCAAGAACAGGGGTTTGGCTACACCTTC
TRBJ2-7 NA TRBV7-1 NA CASSLLSEQYF TGTGCCAGCAGCTTATTGAGCGAGCAGTACTTC
TRBJ2-1 NA TRBV7-3 TRBD2 CASSLSLAGGGEQFF TGTGCCAGCAGCTTAAGCCTAGCGGGGGGAGGTGAGCAGTTCTTC
TRBJ2-3 NA TRBV5-6 TRBD2 CASSSGTSGTDTQYF TGTGCCAGCAGCTCCGGGACTAGCGGCACAGATACGCAGTATTTT
TRBJ1-1 once TRBV4-2 NA CASSQEGRGNTEAFF TGTGCCAGCAGCCAAGAGGGCAGGGGGAACACTGAAGCTTTCTTT
TRBJ2-1 once TRBV14 TRBD2 CASSPLAGGVREQFF TGTGCCAGCAGCCCTCTAGCGGGGGGAGTTAGGGAGCAGTTCTTC
TRBJ2-3 NA TRBV19 NA CASSGGRTPALYTQYF TGTGCCAGTAGTGGTGGGAGGACTCCCGCGTTGTATACGCAGTATTTT
TRBJ1-5 NA TRBV2 NA CASNKVGQPQHF TGTGCCAGCAATAAGGTGGGCCAGCCCCAGCATTTT
TRBJ1-1 NA TRBV5-1 NA CASSTDSRQAFF TGCGCCAGCAGCACAGACAGCCGACAAGCTTTCTTT
TRBJ2-7 NA TRBV19 NA CASSRGLWALNSYEQYF TGTGCCAGTAGTAGAGGGTTGTGGGCCCTGAATTCCTACGAGCAGTACTTC
TRBJ2-1 NA TRBV4-2 TRBD2 CASSPTGLAGVNEQFF TGTGCCAGCAGCCCTACGGGACTAGCGGGGGTCAATGAGCAGTTCTTC
TRBJ2-5 NA TRBV7-9 NA CASSSPDTPPRTQYF TGTGCCAGCAGCTCACCAGACACGCCCCCACGGACCCAGTACTTC
TRBJ1-1 NA TRBV5-1 TRBD1 CASSLLGQQNTEAFF TGCGCCAGCAGCTTGTTGGGACAGCAGAACACTGAAGCTTTCTTT
TRBJ1-3 NA TRBV18 NA CASSPAEGAIYF TGTGCCAGCTCACCCGCTGAGGGGGCCATATATTTT
TRBJ2-6 NA TRBV19 NA CASSIPRAAGANVLTF TGTGCCAGTAGTATCCCCAGGGCGGCCGGGGCCAACGTCCTGACTTTC
TRBJ1-1 once TRBV6-5 TRBD1 CASRHSGTGNTEAFF TGTGCCAGCAGGCACTCCGGGACAGGGAACACTGAAGCTTTCTTT
TRBJ2-3 NA TRBV11-3 TRBD2 CASSLTSGGTDTQYF TGTGCCAGCAGCTTAACTAGCGGAGGCACAGATACGCAGTATTTT
TRBJ1-1 NA TRBV6-1 NA CASSLEGGVGTEAFF TGTGCCAGCTCTCTCGAGGGGGGGGTTGGCACTGAAGCTTTCTTT
TRBJ2-3 NA TRBV11-3 TRBD1 CASSAGQGRTDTQYF TGTGCCAGCAGCGCGGGACAGGGGAGAACAGATACGCAGTATTTT
TRBJ2-7 NA TRBV4-2 TRBD1 CASSQATGTANLYEQYF TGTGCCAGCAGCCAGGCCACCGGGACAGCCAACCTCTACGAGCAGTACTTC
TRBJ1-2 NA TRBV5-3 NA CARSLAVGGSYGYTF TGTGCCAGAAGCTTGGCCGTAGGGGGAAGCTATGGCTACACCTTC
TRBJ2-7 NA TRBV7-2 NA CASSLAFGLFDRTYNYEQYF TGTGCCAGCAGCTTAGCGTTCGGCCTCTTCGACAGAACTTACAACTACGAGCAGTACTTC
TRBJ2-7 NA TRBV5-1 TRBD2 CASALLAGDNYEQYF TGCGCCAGCGCCTTACTAGCGGGAGACAACTACGAGCAGTACTTC
TRBJ2-6 NA TRBV7-9 NA CASSLSWGSRGSGANVLTF TGTGCCAGCAGCTTAAGCTGGGGGTCACGGGGGTCTGGGGCCAACGTCCTGACTTTC
TRBJ2-7 NA TRBV7-2 NA CASSAQDYEQYF TGTGCCAGCAGCGCACAAGACTACGAGCAGTACTTC
TRBJ1-1 NA TRBV29-1 NA CSVVRGYTEAFF TGCAGCGTTGTTCGGGGGTACACTGAAGCTTTCTTT
TRBJ2-1 NA TRBV27 NA CASSPLLLLPEQFF TGTGCCAGCAGTCCCTTACTTTTGCTCCCTGAGCAGTTCTTC
TRBJ2-3 NA TRBV29-1 TRBD1 CSALDRGPDTQYF TGCAGCGCACTGGACAGGGGGCCAGATACGCAGTATTTT
TRBJ2-1 NA TRBV29-1 TRBD1 CSVGTGDNEQFF TGCAGCGTAGGGACAGGGGACAATGAGCAGTTCTTC